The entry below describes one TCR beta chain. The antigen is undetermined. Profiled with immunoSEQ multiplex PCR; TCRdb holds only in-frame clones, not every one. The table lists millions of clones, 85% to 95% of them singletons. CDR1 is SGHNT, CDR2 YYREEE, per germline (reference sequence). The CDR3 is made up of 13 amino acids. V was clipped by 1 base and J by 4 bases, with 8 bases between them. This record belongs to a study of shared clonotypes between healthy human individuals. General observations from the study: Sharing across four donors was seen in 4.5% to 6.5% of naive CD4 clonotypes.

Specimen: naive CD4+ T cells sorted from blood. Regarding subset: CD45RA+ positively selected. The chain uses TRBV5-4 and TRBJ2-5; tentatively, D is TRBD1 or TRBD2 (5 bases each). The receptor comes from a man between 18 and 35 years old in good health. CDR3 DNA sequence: TGTGCCAGCAGCTTGATTGGGGGAGAGACCCAGTACTTC. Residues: CASSLIGGETQYF.